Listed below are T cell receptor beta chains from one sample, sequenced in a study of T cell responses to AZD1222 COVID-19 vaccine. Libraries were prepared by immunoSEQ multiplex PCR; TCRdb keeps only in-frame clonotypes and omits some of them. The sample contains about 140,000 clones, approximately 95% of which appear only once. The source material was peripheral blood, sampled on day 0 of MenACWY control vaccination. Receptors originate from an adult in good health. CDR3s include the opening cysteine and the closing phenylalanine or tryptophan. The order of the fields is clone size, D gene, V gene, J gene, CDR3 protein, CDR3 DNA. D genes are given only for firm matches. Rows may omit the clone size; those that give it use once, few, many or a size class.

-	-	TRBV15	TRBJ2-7	CATSRDPSSYEQYF	TGTGCCACCAGCAGAGATCCGTCCTCCTACGAGCAGTACTTC
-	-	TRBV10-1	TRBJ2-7	CASSDQEYPYEQYF	TGCGCCAGCAGTGATCAGGAGTATCCCTACGAGCAGTACTTC
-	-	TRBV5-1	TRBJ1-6	CASSANSRGNSPLHF	TGCGCCAGCAGCGCGAACTCCAGAGGTAATTCACCCCTCCACTTT
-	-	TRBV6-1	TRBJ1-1	CASSLPGQNTEAFF	TGTGCCAGCAGTTTACCGGGACAGAACACTGAAGCTTTCTTT
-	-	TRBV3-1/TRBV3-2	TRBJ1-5	CASSLRRGTYQPQHF	TGTGCCAGCAGCCTAAGGCGGGGCACCTATCAGCCCCAGCATTTT
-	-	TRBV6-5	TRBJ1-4	CASSYSAATNEKLFF	TGTGCCAGCAGTTACTCGGCTGCAACTAATGAAAAACTGTTTTTT
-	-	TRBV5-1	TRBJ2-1	CASSLGRDGFGEQFF	TGCGCCAGCAGCTTGGGCCGGGACGGGTTTGGTGAGCAGTTCTTC
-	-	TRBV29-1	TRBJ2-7	CSVGPVGIYEQYF	TGCAGCGTTGGACCAGTGGGAATTTACGAGCAGTACTTC
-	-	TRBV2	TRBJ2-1	CASSVATYNEQFF	TGTGCCAGCAGTGTAGCGACCTACAATGAGCAGTTCTTC
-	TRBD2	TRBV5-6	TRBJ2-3	CASSSGLAGDTQYF	TGTGCCAGCAGCTCAGGACTAGCGGGGGATACGCAGTATTTT
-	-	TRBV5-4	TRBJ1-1	CASSLRGGTEAFF	TGTGCCAGCAGCTTAAGGGGAGGCACTGAAGCTTTCTTT
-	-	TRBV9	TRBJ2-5	CASSPGGQETQYF	TGTGCCAGCAGCCCCGGCGGCCAAGAGACCCAGTACTTC
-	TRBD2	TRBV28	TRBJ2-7	CASREGGGTFFYEQYF	TGTGCCAGCCGGGAGGGCGGGGGAACTTTTTTCTACGAGCAGTACTTC
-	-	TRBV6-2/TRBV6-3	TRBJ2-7	CASSTRAYEQYF	TGTGCCAGCAGTACCAGGGCCTACGAGCAGTACTTC
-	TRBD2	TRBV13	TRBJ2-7	CASSHSDLGSGGYEQYF	TGTGCCAGCAGCCATTCCGACCTTGGGAGCGGGGGATACGAGCAGTACTTC
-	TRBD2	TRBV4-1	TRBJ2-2	CASSQVYREAGELFF	TGCGCCAGCAGCCAAGTTTATCGGGAGGCCGGGGAGCTGTTTTTT
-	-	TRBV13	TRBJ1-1	CASRQNTEAFF	TGTGCCAGCAGACAGAACACTGAAGCTTTCTTT
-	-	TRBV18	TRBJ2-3	CASSPEGGPTDTQYF	TGTGCCAGCTCACCCGAGGGGGGGCCCACAGATACGCAGTATTTT
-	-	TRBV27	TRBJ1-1	CASSLSLATEAFF	TGTGCCAGCAGTTTATCGTTAGCCACTGAAGCTTTCTTT
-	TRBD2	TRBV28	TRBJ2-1	CASRPPLAGGHNEQFF	TGTGCCAGCAGGCCACCCCTAGCGGGAGGGCACAATGAGCAGTTCTTC
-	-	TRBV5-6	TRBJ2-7	CASSLGGNYEQYF	TGTGCCAGCAGCTTGGGCGGGAACTACGAGCAGTACTTC
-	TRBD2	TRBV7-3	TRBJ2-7	CASSPSGEREIPYEQYF	TGTGCCAGCAGCCCCTCGGGGGAGCGGGAGATCCCCTACGAGCAGTACTTC
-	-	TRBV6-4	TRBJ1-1	CASSEGANTEAFF	TGTGCCAGCAGTGAAGGGGCGAACACTGAAGCTTTCTTT
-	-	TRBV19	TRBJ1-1	CASSVRGNTEAFF	TGTGCCAGTAGTGTCCGGGGGAACACTGAAGCTTTCTTT
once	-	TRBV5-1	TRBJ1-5	CASSLVGLGEPQHF	TGCGCCAGCAGCTTGGTAGGTCTGGGCGAGCCCCAGCATTTT
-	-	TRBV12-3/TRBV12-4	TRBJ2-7	CASRWGSYEQYF	TGTGCCAGCAGGTGGGGCTCCTACGAGCAGTACTTC
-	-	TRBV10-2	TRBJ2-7	CASCELGGEQYF	TGCGCCAGCTGCGAGCTAGGGGGCGAGCAGTACTTC
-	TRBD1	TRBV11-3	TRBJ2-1	CASSLEGTGQGEQFF	TGTGCCAGCAGCTTAGAAGGGACAGGGCAGGGTGAGCAGTTCTTC
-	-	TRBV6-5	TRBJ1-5	CASRTGNQPQHF	TGTGCCAGCAGAACTGGAAATCAGCCCCAGCATTTT
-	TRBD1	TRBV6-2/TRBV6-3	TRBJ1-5	CASSWGQGAGDQPQHF	TGTGCCAGCAGCTGGGGACAGGGGGCTGGGGATCAGCCCCAGCATTTT
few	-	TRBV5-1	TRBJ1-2	CASSASYGEALGGYTF	TGCGCCAGCAGCGCGTCTTATGGGGAGGCTCTAGGTGGCTACACCTTC
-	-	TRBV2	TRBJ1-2	CASSRQYLDGYTF	TGTGCCAGCAGTCGACAGTACCTAGATGGCTACACCTTC
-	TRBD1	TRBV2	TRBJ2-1	CASSPGQGFEQFF	TGTGCCAGCAGTCCGGGACAGGGGTTTGAGCAGTTCTTC
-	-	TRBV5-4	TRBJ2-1	CASSSPTSSHNEQFF	TGTGCCAGCAGCTCACCCACTAGCTCCCACAATGAGCAGTTCTTC
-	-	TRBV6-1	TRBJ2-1	CAVQGRSYNEQFF	TGTGCCGTCCAGGGTCGCTCCTACAATGAGCAGTTCTTC
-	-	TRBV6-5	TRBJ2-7	CASSYSGVPYEQYF	TGTGCCAGCAGTTACTCGGGGGTCCCCTACGAGCAGTACTTC
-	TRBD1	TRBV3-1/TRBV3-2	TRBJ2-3	CASTDRGRADTQYF	TGTGCCAGCACAGACAGGGGTAGAGCAGATACGCAGTATTTT
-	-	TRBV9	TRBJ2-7	CASSVEGIPTYEQYF	TGTGCCAGCAGCGTAGAAGGAATCCCCACCTACGAGCAGTACTTC
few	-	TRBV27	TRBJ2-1	CASSSRTDPAQFF	TGTGCCAGCAGTTCCCGGACCGACCCAGCGCAGTTCTTC
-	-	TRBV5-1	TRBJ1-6	CASSLLAGDNSPLHF	TGCGCCAGCAGCTTGCTAGCTGGAGATAATTCACCCCTCCACTTT
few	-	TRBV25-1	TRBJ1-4	CASSETGQGVSEKLFF	TGTGCCAGCAGTGAAACGGGGCAGGGCGTGAGTGAAAAACTGTTTTTT
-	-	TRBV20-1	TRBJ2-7	CSANDLRGKGSYEQYF	TGCAGTGCTAATGATCTCCGGGGGAAGGGATCCTACGAGCAGTACTTC
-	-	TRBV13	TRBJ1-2	CASSSAGDNYGYTF	TGTGCCAGCAGCTCGGCAGGGGACAACTATGGCTACACCTTC
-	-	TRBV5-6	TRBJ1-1	CASSSAQLNTEAFF	TGTGCCAGCAGCTCGGCACAGTTGAACACTGAAGCTTTCTTT
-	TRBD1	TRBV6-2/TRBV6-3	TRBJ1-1	CASSYSKTGDRTEAFF	TGTGCCAGCAGTTACTCTAAGACAGGGGATCGGACTGAAGCTTTCTTT
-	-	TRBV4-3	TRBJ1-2	CASSQDVGAGHNYGYTF	TGCGCCAGCAGCCAAGATGTAGGGGCAGGGCATAACTATGGCTACACCTTC
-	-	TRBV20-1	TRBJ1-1	CSARGKGEAFF	TGCAGTGCTAGAGGAAAGGGTGAAGCTTTCTTT
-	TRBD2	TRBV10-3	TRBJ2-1	CAISESTASGRRNEQFF	TGTGCCATCAGTGAGTCGACGGCTAGCGGGAGAAGAAATGAGCAGTTCTTC
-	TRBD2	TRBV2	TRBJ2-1	CASSELGGDNEQFF	TGTGCCAGCAGTGAATTGGGGGGGGACAATGAGCAGTTCTTC
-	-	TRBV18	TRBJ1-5	CASSPGGIQPQHF	TGTGCCAGCTCACCGGGGGGGATTCAGCCCCAGCATTTT
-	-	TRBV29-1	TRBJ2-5	CSVVDSQETQYF	TGCAGCGTTGTGGACAGTCAAGAGACCCAGTACTTC
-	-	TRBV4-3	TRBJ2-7	CASSQLDGQWDYEQYF	TGCGCCAGCAGCCAACTCGATGGGCAGTGGGACTACGAGCAGTACTTC
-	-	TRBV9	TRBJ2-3	CASSPGPTDTQYF	TGTGCCAGCAGTCCCGGACCCACAGATACGCAGTATTTT
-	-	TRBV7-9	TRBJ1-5	CASSLQDTQPQHF	TGTGCCAGCAGCCTGCAGGATACTCAGCCCCAGCATTTT